The 28 T cell receptor beta chains given below trace back to one sample, sequenced in a study of T cell repertoires in aging, cancer and after chemotherapy (dated by TCRdb to the late 2010s). Sequenced using an Illumina MiSeq. Rearranged TRB sequences spanning V, D and J segments were amplified by multiplex touch-down PCR using a mixed TRB-A/B primer pool. The raw public data were reprocessed by TCRdb itself: fastp quality trimming at Q25, MiXCR clonotype calling, in-frame beta chains only. Rows are unified per CDR3 protein, each entry keeping the most common DNA and genes. For this sample there are about 8,000 distinct CDR3 sequences; less than 35% appear just once. The ten top clones hold roughly 4% of the sample. Genomic DNA extracted from peripheral blood, rather than sorted cells or RNA, was used as the source for amplification of TCR beta rearrangements. Sequenced: blood. The receptors originated from a human donor in good health.

This chain joins TRBV7-2 and TRBJ2-3, with 8 bases aligning to TRBD2. The CDR3 contains 16 residues. The V segment lost 5 bases and the J segment 2 bases; nucleotides outside the gene matches: 9. Germline CDR1 and CDR2: SGHTA and FQGNSA. CDR3 protein: CASSPRRGGTTDTQYF. CDR3 nucleotides: TGTGCCAGCAGCCCGCGCCGGGGGGGGACCACAGATACGCAGTATTTT.

This chain uses TRBV28 with TRBJ2-2; D gene unclear. Germline V gene data show CDR1 as MDHEN and CDR2 as SYDVKM. This CDR3 contains 13 residues. The V end was cut by 6 bases, the J end by 5 bases, with 10 bases between. CDR3 protein: CASRPFMTGELFF. CDR3 nucleotides: TGTGCCAGCAGACCCTTTATGACCGGGGAGCTGTTTTTT.

This clonotype was detected only a few times. The gene calls are TRBV6-5 and TRBJ2-7; 7 positions agree with TRBD2. Germline CDR1 MNHEY, CDR2 SVGAGI. The CDR3 consists of 15 residues. With V trimmed by 6 bases and J by 2 bases, 10 bases remained unmatched. In nucleotides, the CDR3 is TGTGCCAGCAGCCTCCCAGTAGCGGGTACCTACGAGCAGTACTTC. It specifies CASSLPVAGTYEQYF.

J is TRBJ1-1 and V is TRBV6-4; D not resolved. Germline assignment: CDR1 MRHNA and CDR2 SNTAGT. The CDR3 spans 15 residues. The V and J ends lost 7 bases and 5 bases respectively, with 20 bases between them. The CDR3 spells CASIGGEPSKTEAFF. The CDR3 DNA is TGTGCCAGCATAGGAGGCGAACCCTCGAAAACTGAAGCTTTCTTT.

The J gene is TRBJ1-2, the V gene TRBV7-9; 8 bases are a match to TRBD1. CDR1 is SEHNR and CDR2 is FQNEAQ in the germline V gene (reference sequence). This CDR3 region has 15 residues. The V and J ends lost 5 bases and 7 bases, in that order; junction bases with no gene match: 12. For the CDR3, the DNA is TGTGCCAGCAGCACAAGCGGGGGCAGGGGGCTTGGCTACACCTTC. The encoded protein is CASSTSGGRGLGYTF.

Only a few counts were recorded for this clonotype. The CDR3 DNA is TGTGCCAGCAGTCGAAACAGACGGGACAATGAGCAGTTCTTC. Residues: CASSRNRRDNEQFF. The genes are TRBV14 and TRBJ2-1; D remains ambiguous. The CDR3 consists of 14 residues. Germline loops: CDR1 SGHDN, CDR2 FVKESK. V was trimmed by 6 bases and J by 5 bases, leaving 14 bases between them.

V is TRBV24-1 and J is TRBJ2-6; tentatively, D is TRBD1 (5 bases). This CDR3 has 18 amino acids. Per germline, CDR1 KGHDR and CDR2 SFDVKD. The V and J ends lost 7 bases and 0 bases respectively, with 18 bases between them. The CDR3 spells CATRRWGFSSSGANVLTF. As DNA, the CDR3 is TGTGCCACCAGAAGGTGGGGCTTTAGTTCCTCTGGGGCCAACGTCCTGACTTTC.

The rearrangement links TRBV4-2 to TRBJ2-2; D call uncertain. Trimming removed 3 bases from V and 7 bases from J, with 18 bases in between. Germline CDR1 and CDR2: LGHNA and YNFKEQ. The CDR3 loop spans 16 amino acids. DNA for the CDR3: TGTGCCAGCAGCCAGGAACGGTCTCCAGCAATCGGGGAGCTGTTTTTT. Amino acid sequence: CASSQERSPAIGELFF.

Judged by abundance, this clonotype is medium-sized. The chain recombines TRBV19 with TRBJ2-3; TRBD2 agrees at 13 bases. Per the germline V gene, CDR1 is LNHDA and CDR2 is SQIVND (reference sequence). The CDR3 length is 16 residues. After removal of 5 bases from V and 9 bases from J, the junction contained 11 bases not matched to a gene. The CDR3 loop is CASSLRTSGGPGTQYF. Here the CDR3 DNA reads TGTGCCAGTAGTTTGCGGACTAGCGGGGGACCCGGCACGCAGTATTTT.

The V call is TRBV10-3, the J call TRBJ1-1; 9 bases align to TRBD1. With V trimmed by 0 bases and J by 6 bases, 11 bases remained unmatched. The CDR3 length is 17 residues. Germline V CDR1 and CDR2: ENHRY, SYGVKD. The CDR3 spells CAISESTPGQGVSEAFF. The CDR3 DNA reads as TGTGCCATCAGTGAGTCGACTCCGGGACAGGGTGTTTCTGAAGCTTTCTTT.

V is TRBV6-1 and J is TRBJ2-3, with 7 nucleotides matching TRBD1. V dropped 5 bases and J dropped 6; count of bases not matched to a gene: 23. Looked up from germline, CDR1 is MNHNS and CDR2 is SASEGT. The CDR3 runs to 19 residues. Written as DNA, the CDR3 is TGTGCCAGCAGTTCGCCAACCCGTCGGGTACTTACAGGGGCGGATACGCAGTATTTT. This encodes CASSSPTRRVLTGADTQYF.

This clonotype is labeled medium-sized. This chain connects TRBV29-1 to TRBJ1-2, with D hard to call. Germline CDR1 is SQVTM and CDR2 is ANQGSEA. CDR3 length: 12 residues. Between the trimmed V and J ends, which lost 1 base and 4 bases, there was a span of 7 bases. CDR3 in DNA: TGCAGCGTTGAAGGCTTGGGCTATGGCTACACCTTC. As protein: CSVEGLGYGYTF.

This clonotype was seen more than once but under ten times. The chain carries TRBV30 and TRBJ1-1; D gene uncertain. Between the trimmed V and J ends, which lost 6 bases and 1 base, there was a span of 15 bases. Germline V lookup: CDR1 GTSNPN, CDR2 SVGIG (reference sequence). This CDR3 contains 14 residues. CDR3 sequence: CACTGVLANTEAFF. The CDR3 DNA reads as TGTGCCTGCACGGGAGTTTTGGCGAACACTGAAGCTTTCTTT.

This clonotype was counted between two and nine times. J is TRBJ2-1 and V is TRBV6-5, with unresolved D. The CDR3 spans 14 residues. V was trimmed by 5 bases and J by 0 bases, leaving 8 bases between them. Germline CDR1 is MNHEY and CDR2 is SVGAGI. The DNA for the CDR3 is TGTGCCAGCAGTGGCCCTCTCTCCTACAATGAGCAGTTCTTC. Residues: CASSGPLSYNEQFF.

This clonotype has a handful of counts. The chain couples TRBV6-5 to TRBJ1-5; no reliable D call. CDR1 and CDR2 from the germline V gene are MNHEY and SVGAGI. The CDR3 runs to 14 residues. Trimming pared 6 bases from V and 6 bases from J, leaving 15 bases between. CDR3 sequence (DNA): TGTGCCAGCAGCCCTCCAAGTAGGGCTCAGCCCCAGCATTTT. Protein product: CASSPPSRAQPQHF.

The CDR3 loop reads CASRGQSYGYTF. The CDR3 DNA reads as TGTGCCAGCCGGGGACAGAGCTATGGCTACACCTTC. The chain carries TRBV6-4 and TRBJ1-2, with 7 bases matching TRBD1. V was pared by 8 bases and J by 4 bases, with 4 bases of the junction left unmatched. There are 12 residues in the CDR3. CDR1 is MRHNA, CDR2 SNTAGT, per germline.

The J gene is TRBJ1-1, the V gene TRBV5-4; maybe TRBD1 (5 bases). Per the germline V gene, CDR1 is SGHNT and CDR2 is YYREEE (reference sequence). V gave up 4 bases and J gave up 0 bases, with 10 bases separating them. This CDR3 comprises 14 residues. CDR3: CASSPQGVNTEAFF. DNA for the CDR3: TGTGCCAGCAGCCCCCAGGGTGTGAACACTGAAGCTTTCTTT. Based on the CDR3 plus reference TRBV5-4 and TRBJ1-1, the full variable domain is ETGVTQSPTHLIKTRGQQVTLRCSSQSGHNTVSWYQQALGQGPQFIFQYYREEENGRGNFPPRFSGLQFPNYSSELNVNALELDDSALYLCASSPQGVNTEAFFGQGTRLTVV.

The genes are TRBV7-6 and TRBJ2-7; D ambiguous. V dropped 0 bases and J dropped 5 bases, with 2 bases sitting between them. This CDR3 spans 11 amino acids. In germline, CDR1 is SGHVS, CDR2 FNYEAQ. In DNA form, the CDR3 reads TGTGCCAGCAGCTTAGCTCACGAGCAGTACTTC. This codes for CASSLAHEQYF.

The chain has TRBV18 and TRBJ1-1; 8 nucleotides line up with TRBD1. The junction had 3 bases not matched to a gene; V was cut back by 5 bases and J by 1 base. Germline V CDR1 and CDR2: KGHSH, LQKENI. The CDR3 runs 14 residues. CDR3 sequence reads: CASSGTGTNTEAFF. CDR3 sequence (DNA): TGTGCCAGCTCAGGGACAGGAACGAACACTGAAGCTTTCTTT.

By sample fraction, this clonotype is medium-sized. This CDR3 reads CATSRTTTDTQYF. In DNA, the CDR3 is TGTGCCACCAGCAGGACCACCACAGATACGCAGTATTTT. The chain joins TRBV15 to TRBJ2-3, with no clear D. Trimming pared 3 bases from V and 2 bases from J, leaving 6 bases between. CDR1 LNHNV and CDR2 YYDKDF come from the germline V gene (reference sequence). The CDR3 spans 13 residues.

This clonotype was picked up a small number of times. The V gene is TRBV6-2 or TRBV6-3, the J gene TRBJ2-3; 10 positions agree with TRBD2. Trimming at V came to 0 bases and at J to 1 base, leaving 1 base not matched to a gene. Germline loops: CDR1 MNHEY, CDR2 SVGEGT. This CDR3 region has 16 residues. In DNA, the CDR3 is TGTGCCAGCAGTTACTCCGGACTAGCGGGCACAGATACGCAGTATTTT. Its protein is CASSYSGLAGTDTQYF.

This clonotype appeared a few times. The chain couples TRBV5-6 to TRBJ2-2; D call uncertain. Germline V gives CDR1 SGHDT, CDR2 YYEEEE. Trimming left V 1 base short and J 5 bases short, with 15 bases between. The CDR3 extends over 16 amino acids. As DNA, the CDR3 is TGTGCCAGCAGCTTGAGGCGGCAGACGGGTACCGGGGAGCTGTTTTTT. Amino acid sequence: CASSLRRQTGTGELFF.

In its sample, this clonotype was seen a few times. This chain uses TRBV18 with TRBJ2-7, with D perhaps TRBD1 (6 bases). The CDR3 spans 15 residues. V lost 3 bases and J 2 bases, leaving 14 bases between the germline ends. CDR1 is KGHSH and CDR2 is LQKENI in the germline V gene. The CDR3 nucleotides are TGTGCCAGCTCACCTTCGGCAGGGGACGCCTACGAGCAGTACTTC. It encodes CASSPSAGDAYEQYF.

This clonotype was observed a few times. The V call is TRBV27, the J call TRBJ1-5, with 7 positions matching TRBD1. J gave up 1 base and V 5 bases, and 5 bases lay outside the gene matches. CDR1 MNHEY and CDR2 SMNVEV come from the germline V gene (reference sequence). CDR3 length equals 15 residues. The CDR3 protein is CASSRRQGSNQPQHF. The CDR3 nucleotides are TGTGCCAGCAGTCGGCGACAGGGAAGCAATCAGCCCCAGCATTTT.

The rearrangement joins TRBV6-2 or TRBV6-3 to TRBJ1-2, with TRBD1 identical over 10 bases. The CDR3 spans 16 residues. After removal of 4 bases from V and 5 bases from J, the junction contained 10 bases not matched to a gene. Germline-derived CDR1 and CDR2 are MNHEY and SVGEGT. The CDR3 protein is CASSLGQGVSAYGYTF. CDR3 bases: TGTGCCAGCAGTTTAGGACAGGGGGTATCGGCGTATGGCTACACCTTC.

This chain links TRBV15 with TRBJ2-1; D may be TRBD2 (6 bases). Germline CDR1 is LNHNV and CDR2 is YYDKDF (reference sequence). Between the trimmed V and J ends, which lost 0 bases and 3 bases, there was a span of 12 bases. The CDR3 has 16 residues. Written as DNA, the CDR3 is TGTGCCACCAGCAGAGATCGACTAGAAGACTACAATGAGCAGTTCTTC. Protein: CATSRDRLEDYNEQFF.

The rearrangement links TRBV6-2 or TRBV6-3 to TRBJ2-2; 10 bases map to TRBD2. This CDR3 has 16 amino acids. The V gene's germline CDR1 is MNHEY and CDR2 SVGEGT. V trimming: 6 bases; J trimming: 5 bases; junction bases outside the gene matches: 9. The CDR3 loop reads CASRRKAGGKTGELFF. The CDR3 DNA reads TGTGCCAGCAGGAGAAAAGCGGGGGGGAAGACCGGGGAGCTGTTTTTT.

Worth noting for this clonotype: This is likely a read error, given that the CDR3 carries no conserved phenylalanine or tryptophan at its end. Because the CDR3's place on the DNA is in doubt, the DNA is left out and the CDR3 is given as listed by TCRdb. The chain has TRBV10-3 and TRBJ2-3; TRBD2 was called by the table and not checked on the DNA. The CDR3 is 13 amino acids in total, end residues counted. CDR1 ENHRY and CDR2 SYGVKD come from the germline V gene. CDR3 loop: CAITRRPGLASPI.